The clone carrying this T cell receptor (beta chain) occurred many times. The antigen is not known. This sample stems from a study of read filtering for tumor transcriptome and immune sequencing. Molecular barcoded adaptors covering alpha/delta and beta/gamma chains were used on around 400 ng RNA. TCRdb fed the reads into MiXCR, producing one record per CDR3 protein. This sample has about 22,000 distinct CDR3 sequences, with roughly an eighth found just once. Study observations and caveats: Dropping single-read clonotypes raised IR-seq and RNA-seq shared-clonotype correlation. The sorted CD138-negative fraction was a mixed bone marrow immune population, not purified T cells.

The specimen was a population of CD138-negative cells sorted from bone marrow. The origin of this receptor is a donor at least 40 years old with multiple myeloma.

The CDR3 nucleotides are TGTGCCAGCAGCTGGGGGCTCTTAGCTGGTTTTACGGCCGTAAATGAGCAGTTCTTC. It codes for CASSWGLLAGFTAVNEQFF. The chain employs TRBV5-5 and TRBJ2-1; possible D gene TRBD1, 6 bases. Trimming removed 3 bases at V and 7 bases at J, with 29 bases between. The CDR3 is made up of 19 amino acids. Germline values: CDR1 SGHKS, CDR2 YYEKEE (reference sequence).